What follows describes a single T cell receptor beta chain. Treatment here: about 20 received Ad26.COV2.S at low or high dose, single or two shots; about 5 received placebo; per-sample allocation not given. The samples were gathered on day 63 after the first injection of vaccine or placebo. With V trimmed by 6 bases and J by 0 bases, 5 bases remained unmatched. CDR1 and CDR2 from the germline V gene are LNHDA and SQIVND (reference sequence). The CDR3 totals 15 residues. The data stem from a study of Ad26.COV2.S vaccination and SARS-CoV-2 variants. TCRdb's copy holds only in-frame clones and misses some; the assay was immunoSEQ multiplex PCR. The data contain over 400,000 clones, roughly 87% of them seen just once; the ten biggest clones take up around 4.2%.

The TCR originated in a person aged 18-65 years who received the Ad26.COV2.S COVID-19 vaccine or a placebo. The chain employs TRBV19 and TRBJ1-5; 7 nucleotides align to TRBD1. The sequenced sample was peripheral blood, obtained in a trial of Ad26.COV2.S vaccine versus placebo. This chain's CDR3 is CASRRDSPSNQPQHF. As DNA, the CDR3 is TGTGCCAGTAGACGGGACAGTCCTAGCAATCAGCCCCAGCATTTT.